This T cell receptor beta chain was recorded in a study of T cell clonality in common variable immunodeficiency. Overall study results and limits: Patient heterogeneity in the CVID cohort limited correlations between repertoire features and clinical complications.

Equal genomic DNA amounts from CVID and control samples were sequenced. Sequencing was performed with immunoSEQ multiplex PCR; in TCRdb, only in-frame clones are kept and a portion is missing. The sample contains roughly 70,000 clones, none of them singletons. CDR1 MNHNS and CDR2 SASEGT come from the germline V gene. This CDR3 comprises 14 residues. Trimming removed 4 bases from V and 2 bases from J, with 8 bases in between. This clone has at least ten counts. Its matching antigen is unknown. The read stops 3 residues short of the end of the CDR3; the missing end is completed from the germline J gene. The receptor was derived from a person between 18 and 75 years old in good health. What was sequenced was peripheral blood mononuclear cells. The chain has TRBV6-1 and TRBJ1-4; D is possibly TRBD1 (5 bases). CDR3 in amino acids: CASSAGWTNEKLFF. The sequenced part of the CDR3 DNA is TGTGCCAGCAGTGCAGGGTGGACTAATGAAAAA.